This TCR beta chain is drawn from a study of cytotoxic CD8 clonotypes in ibrutinib-treated CLL. About the study: Response samples followed a median about 12 months of treatment, range 6 to 36. Notes on the study in general: Once treatment began, public clonotypes, which were uncommon, contracted or stayed stable. Sustained-remission and progressing patients were not sampled at matched times.

CDR3 size: 13 residues. Germline assignment: CDR1 MDHEN and CDR2 SYDVKM. V lost 1 base and J 4 bases, leaving 8 bases between the germline ends. Method: immunoSEQ multiplex PCR; TCRdb's copy keeps in-frame clones and lacks some. In the table there are 100,000 to 150,000 clones, approximately 83% of which are singletons. Libraries of TCR beta were made from 1.5 to 2.5 micrograms of genomic DNA that came from cryopreserved PBMCs. Of note for this clone: Antigen specificity is unknown.

The V gene is TRBV28, the J gene TRBJ2-7; no definite D call. This receptor was taken from a human donor with chronic lymphocytic leukemia. The sample in question was PBMCs, obtained after 24 months of ibrutinib treatment. The chain's CDR3 is CASSLFGLYEQYF. CDR3 nucleotide sequence: TGTGCCAGCAGTTTATTTGGCCTTTACGAGCAGTACTTC.